This T cell receptor (beta chain) was recovered during a study of blood T cell repertoires in COVID-19. Study as a whole: The United States, Italy and Spain supplied acute and convalescent COVID-19 samples. PBMCs, B-cell-depleted T cells, or T cells provided the cDNA or gDNA that made up the material.

This clone was observed a handful of times. Original handling: Reference gene primer amplification gave estimated nucleated cell counts. TCRdb keeps only in-frame clones here, not all; method: immunoSEQ multiplex PCR. The V and J calls and the clone size are those of that table, but D and trimming were determined from the DNA. This sample carries about 170,000 clones, approximately 84% of them seen once, and the ten largest clones take approximately 11%. Per germline, CDR1 LNHDA and CDR2 SQIVND (reference sequence). Trimming stripped 0 bases from V and 8 bases from J, with 16 bases between. The CDR3 has 15 amino acids.

V gene TRBV19 combines with J gene TRBJ1-1, with unresolved D. Sample: peripheral blood. This TCR came from a man aged 70-80 years with active or convalescent COVID-19. The CDR3 protein is CASSIEAGRPTEAFF. In DNA form, the CDR3 reads TGTGCCAGTAGTATAGAGGCAGGCCGACCCACCGAAGCTTTCTTT.